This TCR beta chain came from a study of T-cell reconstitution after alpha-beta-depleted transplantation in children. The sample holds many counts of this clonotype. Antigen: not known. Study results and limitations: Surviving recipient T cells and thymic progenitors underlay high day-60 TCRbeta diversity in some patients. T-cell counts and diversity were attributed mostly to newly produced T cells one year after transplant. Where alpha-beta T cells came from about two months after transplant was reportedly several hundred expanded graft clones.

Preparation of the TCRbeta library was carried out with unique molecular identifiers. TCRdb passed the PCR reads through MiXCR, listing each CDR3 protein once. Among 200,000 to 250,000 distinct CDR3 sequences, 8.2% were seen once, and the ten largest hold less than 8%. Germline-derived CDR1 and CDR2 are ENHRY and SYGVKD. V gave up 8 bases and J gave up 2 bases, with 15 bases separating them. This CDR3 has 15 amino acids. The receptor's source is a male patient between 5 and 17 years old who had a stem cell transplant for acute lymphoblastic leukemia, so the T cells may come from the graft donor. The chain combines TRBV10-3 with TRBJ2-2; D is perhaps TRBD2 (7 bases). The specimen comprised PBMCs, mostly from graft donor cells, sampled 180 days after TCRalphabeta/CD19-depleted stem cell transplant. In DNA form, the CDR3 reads TGTGCCATCGGATCAAGGGGGGGAAACACCGGGGAGCTGTTTTTT. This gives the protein CAIGSRGGNTGELFF.